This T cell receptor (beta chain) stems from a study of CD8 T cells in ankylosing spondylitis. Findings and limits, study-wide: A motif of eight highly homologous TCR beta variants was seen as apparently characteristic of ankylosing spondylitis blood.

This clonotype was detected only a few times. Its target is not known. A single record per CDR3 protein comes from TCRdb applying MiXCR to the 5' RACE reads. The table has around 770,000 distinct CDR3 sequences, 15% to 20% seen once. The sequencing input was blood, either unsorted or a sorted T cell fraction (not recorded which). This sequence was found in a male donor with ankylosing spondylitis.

CDR3 sequence reads: CASSLPAVAEGQETQYF. CDR3 DNA sequence: TGTGCCAGCAGTTTGCCTGCGGTAGCGGAGGGCCAAGAGACCCAGTACTTC. The V gene is TRBV28, the J gene TRBJ2-5, with a possible D match to TRBD2 (6 bases). The germline V and J ends were trimmed by 3 bases and 1 base, with 18 bases remaining between them. This CDR3 is 17 amino acids long. Germline V gives CDR1 MDHEN, CDR2 SYDVKM.